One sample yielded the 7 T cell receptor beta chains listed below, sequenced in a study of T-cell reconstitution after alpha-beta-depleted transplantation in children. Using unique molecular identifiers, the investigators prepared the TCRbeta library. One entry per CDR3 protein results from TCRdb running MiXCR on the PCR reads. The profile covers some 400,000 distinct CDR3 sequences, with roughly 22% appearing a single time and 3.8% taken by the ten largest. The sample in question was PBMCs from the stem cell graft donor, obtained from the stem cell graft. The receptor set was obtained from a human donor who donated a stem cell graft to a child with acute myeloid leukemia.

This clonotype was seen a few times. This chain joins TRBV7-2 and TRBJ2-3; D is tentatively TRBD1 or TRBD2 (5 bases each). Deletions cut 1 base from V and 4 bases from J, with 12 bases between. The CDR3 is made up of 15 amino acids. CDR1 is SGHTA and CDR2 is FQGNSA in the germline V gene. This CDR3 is CASSLGGTGADTQYF. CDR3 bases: TGTGCCAGCAGCTTAGGGGGGACCGGTGCAGATACGCAGTATTTT.

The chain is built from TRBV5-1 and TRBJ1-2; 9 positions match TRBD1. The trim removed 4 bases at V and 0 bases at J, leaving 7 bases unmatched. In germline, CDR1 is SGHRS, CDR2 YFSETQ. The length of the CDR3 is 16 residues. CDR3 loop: CASSAYRGPTNYGYTF. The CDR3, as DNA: TGCGCCAGCAGCGCCTACAGGGGGCCAACTAACTATGGCTACACCTTC.

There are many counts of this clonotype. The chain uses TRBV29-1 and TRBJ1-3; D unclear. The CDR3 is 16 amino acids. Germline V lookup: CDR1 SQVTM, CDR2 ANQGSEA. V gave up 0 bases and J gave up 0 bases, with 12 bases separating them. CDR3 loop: CSVEEGTANSGNTIYF. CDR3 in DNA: TGCAGCGTTGAAGAAGGAACCGCCAACTCTGGAAACACCATATATTTT.

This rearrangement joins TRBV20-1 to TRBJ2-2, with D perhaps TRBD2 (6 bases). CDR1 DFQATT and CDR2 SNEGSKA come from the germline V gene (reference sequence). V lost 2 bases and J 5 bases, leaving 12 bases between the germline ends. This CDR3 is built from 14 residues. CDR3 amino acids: CSARRAEGTGELFF. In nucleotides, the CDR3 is TGCAGTGCTAGAAGGGCGGAGGGTACCGGGGAGCTGTTTTTT.

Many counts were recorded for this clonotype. CDR3 in amino acids: CSASNWGSRGEQFF. The DNA for the CDR3 is TGCAGTGCTAGTAATTGGGGGAGTCGCGGTGAGCAGTTCTTC. The chain has TRBV20-1 and TRBJ2-1; D could derive from TRBD1 or TRBD2 (5 bases each). Germline-derived CDR1 and CDR2 are DFQATT and SNEGSKA (reference sequence). The CDR3 runs to 14 residues. The V end was cut by 3 bases, the J end by 9 bases, with 18 bases between.

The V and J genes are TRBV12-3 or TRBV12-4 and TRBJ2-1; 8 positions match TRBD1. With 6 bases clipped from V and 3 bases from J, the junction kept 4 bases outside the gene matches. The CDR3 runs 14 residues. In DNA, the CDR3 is TGTGCCAGCAGGGACAGGGCGGGCTACAATGAGCAGTTCTTC. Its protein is CASRDRAGYNEQFF.

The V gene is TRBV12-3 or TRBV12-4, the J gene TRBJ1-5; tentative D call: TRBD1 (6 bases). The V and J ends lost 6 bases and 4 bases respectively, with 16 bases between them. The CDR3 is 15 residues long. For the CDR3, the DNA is TGTGCCAGCAGCGCCAGGGGACCGAGTAATCAGCCCCAGCATTTT. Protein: CASSARGPSNQPQHF.